These T cell receptor beta chains were read from a single sample in a study of cytomegalovirus exposure and HLA in healthy donors. Some clones are missing from TCRdb's copy, which holds only in-frame ones; the method was immunoSEQ multiplex PCR. The sample lists roughly 300,000 clones, approximately 90% seen once, with about 0.85% in the top ten. The specimen was PBMCs. The receptors shown here come from a woman in her late teens or twenties in good health and CMV-seronegative. Both conserved end residues are part of each CDR3. The D gene is left open where the match is weak. Expanded clones get a size class; other rows say once, few or many, or leave the size out.

clone size: -
V gene: TRBV28
D gene: -
CDR3 length: 13
J gene: TRBJ1-1
CDR3 DNA: TGTGCCAGCATAAGGTCAGGAAGCACTGAAGCTTTCTTT
CDR3 protein: CASIRSGSTEAFF

clone size: -
V gene: TRBV6-5
D gene: -
CDR3 length: 14
J gene: TRBJ1-1
CDR3 DNA: TGTGCCAGCAGTTACCCAGGGGCGAACACTGAAGCTTTCTTT
CDR3 protein: CASSYPGANTEAFF

clone size: -
V gene: TRBV9
D gene: TRBD2
CDR3 length: 19
J gene: TRBJ2-5
CDR3 DNA: TGTGCCAGCAGCGTAAGTAATCCGGGACTAGCGGAGGTGCGGGAGACCCAGTACTTC
CDR3 protein: CASSVSNPGLAEVRETQYF

clone size: -
V gene: TRBV9
D gene: -
CDR3 length: 15
J gene: TRBJ1-4
CDR3 DNA: TGTGCCAGCAGCGTAGGAGTTAACGAAAATGAAAAACTGTTTTTT
CDR3 protein: CASSVGVNENEKLFF

clone size: -
V gene: TRBV5-1
D gene: TRBD2
CDR3 length: 15
J gene: TRBJ2-2
CDR3 DNA: TGCGCCAGCAGCTTGGGTCGGGAGGTCACCGGGGAGCTGTTTTTT
CDR3 protein: CASSLGREVTGELFF

clone size: -
V gene: TRBV6-4
D gene: -
CDR3 length: 15
J gene: TRBJ1-2
CDR3 DNA: TGTGCCAGCAGTCCCTCCGATAGGGGCTTCTATGGCTACACCTTC
CDR3 protein: CASSPSDRGFYGYTF

clone size: -
V gene: TRBV29-1
D gene: -
CDR3 length: 11
J gene: TRBJ2-5
CDR3 DNA: TGCAGCGTTGAAGTACAAGAGACCCAGTACTTC
CDR3 protein: CSVEVQETQYF

clone size: -
V gene: TRBV4-2
D gene: TRBD2
CDR3 length: 16
J gene: TRBJ2-3
CDR3 DNA: TGTGCCAGCAGCCACGGGACTAGCGGGAGTACGGATACGCAGTATTTT
CDR3 protein: CASSHGTSGSTDTQYF

clone size: -
V gene: TRBV11-2
D gene: TRBD1
CDR3 length: 16
J gene: TRBJ2-3
CDR3 DNA: TGTGCCAGCAGCTCCCCAATGACAGGGCCCGCAGATACGCAGTATTTT
CDR3 protein: CASSSPMTGPADTQYF

clone size: -
V gene: TRBV5-6
D gene: TRBD1
CDR3 length: 15
J gene: TRBJ2-7
CDR3 DNA: TGTGCCAGCAGCTTCCGGGACAGGCGAGACTACGAGCAGTACTTC
CDR3 protein: CASSFRDRRDYEQYF

clone size: -
V gene: TRBV5-1
D gene: -
CDR3 length: 15
J gene: TRBJ1-1
CDR3 DNA: TGCGCCAGCAGCTACTACAGGGAGGGGAACACTGAAGCTTTCTTT
CDR3 protein: CASSYYREGNTEAFF

clone size: -
V gene: TRBV6-1
D gene: -
CDR3 length: 14
J gene: TRBJ1-2
CDR3 DNA: TGTGCCAGCAGTGTTATTAACAGGGTCGATGGCTACACCTTC
CDR3 protein: CASSVINRVDGYTF

clone size: -
V gene: TRBV28
D gene: TRBD2
CDR3 length: 17
J gene: TRBJ2-7
CDR3 DNA: TGTGCCAGCAGTTCCACACACCGGACTAGCGTGCCCTACGAGCAGTACTTC
CDR3 protein: CASSSTHRTSVPYEQYF

clone size: -
V gene: TRBV20-1
D gene: -
CDR3 length: 10
J gene: TRBJ1-2
CDR3 DNA: TGCAGTGTCAGGGATCTTGGCTACACCTTC
CDR3 protein: CSVRDLGYTF

clone size: -
V gene: TRBV5-4
D gene: -
CDR3 length: 16
J gene: TRBJ1-3
CDR3 DNA: TGTGCCAGCAGCGCCGGGGGTTTCTCCTCTGGAAACACCATATATTTT
CDR3 protein: CASSAGGFSSGNTIYF

clone size: -
V gene: TRBV6-1
D gene: -
CDR3 length: 14
J gene: TRBJ2-3
CDR3 DNA: TGTGCTAACCGTGCAGGGTTAGTCCCAGATACGCAGTATTTT
CDR3 protein: CANRAGLVPDTQYF

clone size: few
V gene: TRBV4-3
D gene: TRBD2
CDR3 length: 16
J gene: TRBJ2-7
CDR3 DNA: TGCGCCAGCAGCCAGGATGTAGCGGGAGGGCCAAGCGAGCAGTACTTC
CDR3 protein: CASSQDVAGGPSEQYF

clone size: -
V gene: TRBV9
D gene: TRBD2
CDR3 length: 14
J gene: TRBJ2-1
CDR3 DNA: TGTGCCAGCAGCGATGGACTAGCGGGGAATGAGCAGTTCTTC
CDR3 protein: CASSDGLAGNEQFF

clone size: -
V gene: TRBV5-1
D gene: -
CDR3 length: 15
J gene: TRBJ1-1
CDR3 DNA: TGCGCCAGCAGCCGGGATGGGGGGATGAACACTGAAGCTTTCTTT
CDR3 protein: CASSRDGGMNTEAFF

clone size: -
V gene: TRBV28
D gene: -
CDR3 length: 14
J gene: TRBJ1-2
CDR3 DNA: TGTGCCAGCAGTTTGGTCATTTCGGGGTATGGCTACACCTTC
CDR3 protein: CASSLVISGYGYTF

clone size: -
V gene: TRBV30
D gene: -
CDR3 length: 15
J gene: TRBJ1-6
CDR3 DNA: TGTGCCTGGAGTAGGGGCAGGTCGGAAAATTCACCCCTCCACTTT
CDR3 protein: CAWSRGRSENSPLHF

clone size: -
V gene: TRBV2
D gene: -
CDR3 length: 14
J gene: TRBJ1-1
CDR3 DNA: TGTGCCAGATCGGGAGAGGCCCAGAACACTGAAGCTTTCTTT
CDR3 protein: CARSGEAQNTEAFF

clone size: -
V gene: TRBV15
D gene: TRBD1
CDR3 length: 16
J gene: TRBJ1-5
CDR3 DNA: TGTGCCACCAGCAGAGGGGACAGATATAGCAATCAGCCCCAGCATTTT
CDR3 protein: CATSRGDRYSNQPQHF

clone size: -
V gene: TRBV15
D gene: -
CDR3 length: 13
J gene: TRBJ2-7
CDR3 DNA: TGTGCCACCAGCAGAACTGCGGGCTACGAGCAGTACTTC
CDR3 protein: CATSRTAGYEQYF

clone size: -
V gene: TRBV5-1
D gene: -
CDR3 length: 14
J gene: TRBJ1-4
CDR3 DNA: TGCGCCAGCAGCCTGACAGAGTTTAATGAAAAACTGTTTTTT
CDR3 protein: CASSLTEFNEKLFF

clone size: -
V gene: TRBV4-1
D gene: TRBD1
CDR3 length: 14
J gene: TRBJ1-1
CDR3 DNA: TGCGCCAGCAGCCAAGGGACAGACAGGGGAAAAGCTTTCTTT
CDR3 protein: CASSQGTDRGKAFF

clone size: -
V gene: TRBV14
D gene: -
CDR3 length: 16
J gene: TRBJ2-1
CDR3 DNA: TGTGCCAGCAGCCCTCTGGCCGGCGGGAAGGGGAATGAGCAGTTCTTC
CDR3 protein: CASSPLAGGKGNEQFF

clone size: -
V gene: TRBV4-3
D gene: -
CDR3 length: 17
J gene: TRBJ2-4
CDR3 DNA: TGCGCCAGCAGTAGAGGTGGCTTCACGGAGGCCAAAAACATTCAGTACTTC
CDR3 protein: CASSRGGFTEAKNIQYF

clone size: -
V gene: TRBV9
D gene: TRBD2
CDR3 length: 14
J gene: TRBJ2-3
CDR3 DNA: TGTGCCAGCAGCGTGACTAGCGGGAGTAATACGCAGTATTTT
CDR3 protein: CASSVTSGSNTQYF

clone size: once
V gene: TRBV27
D gene: -
CDR3 length: 14
J gene: TRBJ1-1
CDR3 DNA: TGTGCCAGCAGTTTATTAACAGGGAACACTGAAGCTTTCTTT
CDR3 protein: CASSLLTGNTEAFF

clone size: -
V gene: TRBV29-1
D gene: -
CDR3 length: 12
J gene: TRBJ2-2
CDR3 DNA: TGCAGCGTTAACAAAAACACCGGGGAGCTGTTTTTT
CDR3 protein: CSVNKNTGELFF

clone size: once
V gene: TRBV7-2
D gene: TRBD1
CDR3 length: 14
J gene: TRBJ1-3
CDR3 DNA: TGTGCCAGCAGCTCACAGGGGTCTAGTAACACCATATATTTT
CDR3 protein: CASSSQGSSNTIYF

clone size: -
V gene: TRBV6-6
D gene: -
CDR3 length: 14
J gene: TRBJ2-7
CDR3 DNA: TGTGCCAGCAGTGGGCAGCCCTACCCTCGGGAGCAGTACTTC
CDR3 protein: CASSGQPYPREQYF

clone size: -
V gene: TRBV28
D gene: TRBD1
CDR3 length: 15
J gene: TRBJ2-1
CDR3 DNA: TGTGCCAGCAGTTGGGTGACAGGGAGATTAAATGAGCAGTTCTTC
CDR3 protein: CASSWVTGRLNEQFF

clone size: -
V gene: TRBV7-3
D gene: -
CDR3 length: 13
J gene: TRBJ2-2
CDR3 DNA: TGTGCCAGCGGCAGATTGAACACCGGGGAGCTGTTTTTT
CDR3 protein: CASGRLNTGELFF

clone size: -
V gene: TRBV9
D gene: -
CDR3 length: 15
J gene: TRBJ2-3
CDR3 DNA: TGTGCCAGCAGCGCCCAACTAAGGAGCACAGATACGCAGTATTTT
CDR3 protein: CASSAQLRSTDTQYF

clone size: -
V gene: TRBV11-1
D gene: -
CDR3 length: 14
J gene: TRBJ2-7
CDR3 DNA: TGTGCCAGCAGCTTAGCGGGAGATAGGTACGAGCAGTACTTC
CDR3 protein: CASSLAGDRYEQYF

clone size: few
V gene: TRBV10-2
D gene: -
CDR3 length: 11
J gene: TRBJ2-1
CDR3 DNA: TGCGCCAGCAGTGAGTTCCTTGAGCAGTTCTTC
CDR3 protein: CASSEFLEQFF

clone size: -
V gene: TRBV28
D gene: TRBD1
CDR3 length: 15
J gene: TRBJ1-1
CDR3 DNA: TGTGCCAGCAGGCTCCTCGGGGCAGGGGGCACTGAAGCTTTCTTT
CDR3 protein: CASRLLGAGGTEAFF

clone size: -
V gene: TRBV9
D gene: TRBD1
CDR3 length: 16
J gene: TRBJ2-5
CDR3 DNA: TGTGCCAGCAGCGTAGGTCAGGGGGCGGTAGGAGAGACCCAGTACTTC
CDR3 protein: CASSVGQGAVGETQYF

clone size: -
V gene: TRBV6-1
D gene: -
CDR3 length: 13
J gene: TRBJ1-5
CDR3 DNA: TGTGCCAGCAGGGAGGGTGGTAATCAGCCCCAGCATTTT
CDR3 protein: CASREGGNQPQHF

clone size: -
V gene: TRBV19
D gene: TRBD2
CDR3 length: 14
J gene: TRBJ2-1
CDR3 DNA: TGTGCCAGTAGTATACGACTAGCGGGCAATGAGCAGTTCTTC
CDR3 protein: CASSIRLAGNEQFF

clone size: -
V gene: TRBV7-9
D gene: -
CDR3 length: 14
J gene: TRBJ2-7
CDR3 DNA: TGTGCCAGCAGCTCTGTGGGGGCCGCCTACGAGCAGTACTTC
CDR3 protein: CASSSVGAAYEQYF